This paragraph reports one T cell receptor (beta chain). This clone appeared a few times. The specificity of this receptor is unknown. No base-level quality is on record; no much larger clone is a single base apart. From each donor, a single peripheral blood sample of about 120 mL on average was drawn into heparinised tubes. Using a panel that included CD45RO, CCR7, CD25, CD127, CD95 and CD27, naive, central memory, regulatory and stem cell-like memory CD4+ T cells were sorted on a BD FACSAria II. A purity above 95% was achieved for all sorted populations. PBMCs were isolated immediately by Lymphoprep density gradient centrifugation and stained directly without culture. To minimize batch effects, samples were stained and sorted in pairs, one healthy donor with one patient per experiment. All of the isolated RNA was reverse transcribed with the High Capacity cDNA Reverse Transcription Kit, so expressed TCRB transcripts were sequenced. Naive, central memory and regulatory T cell samples underwent deep immunoSEQ sequencing, averaging about 3.57 million total reads per sample. Sorted cells were lysed in RLT buffer and RNA was extracted with DNase-treated RNeasy Micro or Mini kits, depending on cell number. To prevent cross-contamination, every cell subset was processed on its own, while patient and healthy donor samples were processed together. The immunoSEQ multiplex PCR was used to amplify TCRB sequences from cDNA, yielding 87-bp fragments that span the CDR3 region. Sequencing of the amplicons was done on the Illumina HiSeq platform. Processing in the source paper ran as follows. PCR bias was computationally corrected using synthetic template baselines, reads within Hamming distance 2 were collapsed, and singletons that could not be merged were discarded. Reads were aligned to IMGT to assign V, D and J genes, CDR3 length, and insertions or deletions at six rearrangement sites. Within each subset, clonotype counts were normalized to sorted cell number, after which true diversity and Gini coefficients were computed with the tcR R package. The overlap coefficient, calculated on TCRB nucleotide sequences, was used to quantify repertoire sharing. As a proxy for the pre-selection repertoire, out-of-frame TCRB sequences from naive cells were analyzed. The source is immuneACCESS, and TCRdb retained only in-frame sequences with V and J called. Part of the clones is not carried over; for the studies checked, unresolved V genes explain less than half of this, and the remainder is unexplained. That table furnishes V, J and clone size, whereas the DNA furnished D and trimming. The sample table records hundreds of thousands of clones; 30% of these occur just once. The ten most abundant clones make up roughly 0.066% of the sample.

The sample is drawn from a study of beta chain features in type 1 diabetes (dated by TCRdb to 2016 to 2019). For the study in its entirety: Mean age, gender distribution, total cell number and subset yield did not differ between patients and healthy donors. A total of some 110 million sorted cells were examined across all samples, and a strong correlation was observed between cell number per subset and RNA yield. Whereas all 28 donors provided naive and central memory subsets, regulatory and stem cell-like memory subsets were isolated from just 8 patients and about 8 healthy donors. In the study, recently diagnosed type 1 diabetes patients and matched healthy donors were compared on the TCRB repertoires of their sorted circulating CD4+ T cell subsets.

Reading the germline V gene (reference sequence) gives CDR1 PRHDT and CDR2 FYEKMQ. The cysteine opens and the phenylalanine closes a CDR3 of 13 amino acids. This entry keeps only the CDR3 DNA: 39 bases, framed from base 1. Trimming takes 1 base from V and 7 bases from J, and the germline ends sit 8 bases apart. What the research found in general, with its limitations: In all four CD4+ subsets, TCRB CDR3 length was moderately but significantly shorter in type 1 diabetes patients. Naive, central memory and regulatory TCRB repertoires appeared to be more similar among patients than among healthy donors. Only small numbers of individuals were included in the HLA sub-analyses, which left unresolved whether HLA type had any influence on TCRB rearrangement. Shorter templates might have been favored by PCR, but patient and control samples were amplified and corrected together, so both groups would have been affected equally by any skew. Fewer insertions and more nucleotide deletions at VDJ recombination sites were observed in patients with type 1 diabetes, implying thymic rearrangement abnormalities. Because cDNA was sequenced instead of genomic DNA, activated cells with high expression could be over-represented, although the groups did not differ in activation or CD3 levels.

The chain joins TRBV13 to TRBJ2-1; the D gene cannot be named for sure. This clonotype was obtained from a young man in good health. The sequenced sample was naive CD4+ T cells from blood. This specimen's cell subset or site label, per the study, means: true naive CD4+ T cells. The CDR3: CASSLDRHNEQFF. The nucleotide sequence reads as follows: TGTGCCAGCAGCTTAGACCGTCATAATGAGCAGTTCTTC.